The sequence of this TCR beta chain was determined in a study of blood T cell repertoires in COVID-19 (dated by TCRdb to 2020 to 2022). With regard to the full study: Recovered participants in ImmuneRACE Cohort 3 were defined by two consecutive negative NP/OP PCR tests, clearance by a healthcare professional, or resolution of symptoms. Samples from collaborators originated in the United States, Italy and Spain and spanned both the acute and convalescent phases of COVID-19. The material from the prospective study consisted of cDNA or gDNA derived from T cells, B-cell-depleted T cells, or PBMCs. Subjects who had been exposed to COVID-19, were actively infected with it, or had recovered from it provided the deeply sampled blood TCRbeta repertoires that made up the dataset. The repertoires were released in a freely available public database intended as a resource for research on the immune response to SARS-CoV-2. Samples were obtained from the ongoing ImmuneRACE study (first 160 participants) and from about 1,300 subjects provided by 6 global collaborators. Sample metadata almost always included a de-identified subject ID, COVID-19 status, age in years and sex. Where available, HLA class I and class II types were taken from metadata supplied by the sample provider and were not determined by assay-based typing.

The V end loses 2 bases and the J end loses 5 bases, and a stretch of 6 bases separates them. Inclusive of the bounding cysteine and phenylalanine, the CDR3 is 12 residues long. The kept DNA is CDR3 alone, 36 bases in frame from the first base. For CDR1 and CDR2, the germline V gene lists SGHTA and FQGNSA. Enrolling through a virtual design, the prospective study's participants ranged in age from roughly 18 to 100 years and lived across around 25 United States geographic areas. In the prospective study, cohorts were assigned on the basis of participant-reported clinical history obtained from a screening survey and a study questionnaire. Mobile phlebotomists in the prospective study collected whole blood, serum and a nasopharyngeal or oropharyngeal swab from every participant. Additional blood draws and questionnaires over a 2-month period could optionally be provided by prospective study participants. Prospective study blood samples were shipped either frozen or at room temperature before DNA extraction.

The investigation overall reported the following: The quantity of clinical and demographic metadata differed by source and by participant and was supplied without curation.

TCRbeta CDR3 regions were amplified from genomic DNA by means of the immunoSEQ Assay, a bias-controlled multiplex PCR. As for the authors' bioinformatics: The number of nucleated cells in each sample was estimated by amplification of reference gene primers within the assay. Sequence reads were collapsed and filtered to measure the absolute abundance of every unique TCRbeta CDR3 rearrangement. Productive Simpson clonality was computed per sample as the square root of Simpson's diversity index over productive rearrangements. In TCRdb, the immuneACCESS table is reduced to in-frame sequences with V and J assigned. These tables do not hold every clone; where another copy was compared, an unresolved V gene accounts for under half, and the others remain unexplained. That table supplies the V and J calls and clone size; D and trimming were determined from the DNA. The sample records about 210,000 clones, about 88% of which are singletons. The biggest ten clones account for around 23% of the sample.

This clone has only a few counts. Which antigen it targets is not known. Nothing much larger sits one base from this clone, and base qualities are not available. This receptor was identified in a woman aged 40 to 50 in a cohort exposed to, infected with or recovered from COVID-19 (not recorded which). The V and J genes are TRBV7-2 and TRBJ2-5; matching of 5 bases hints at TRBD1 as the D gene. The material sequenced was PBMCs or T cells enriched from blood (not recorded which). The nucleotide sequence reads as follows: TGTGCCAGCAGCTTAAAGGGGGAGACCCAGTACTTC. Its amino acids are CASSLKGETQYF.